These 20 T cell receptor beta chains came from one sample sequenced in a study of PD-1 blockade in classical Hodgkin lymphoma. The repertoire was sequenced with immunoSEQ multiplex PCR; TCRdb's copy has only in-frame clones and lacks some. The data show over 25,000 clones, 72% seen once. The time point is: cycle 4 day 1 (C4D1), after about 6 weeks of nivolumab. Each and every patient relapsed after autologous stem cell transplantation, and patients got differing brentuximab vedotin exposure. The sequencing used peripheral blood mononuclear cells (PBMCs), collected before the fourth cycle of nivolumab. These receptors were collected from a human donor with classical Hodgkin lymphoma.

V is TRBV11-1 and J is TRBJ1-1; D perhaps matches TRBD1 (5 bases). Germline CDR1 SGHAT, CDR2 FQDESV (reference sequence). This CDR3 comprises 15 residues. Trimming removed 1 base at V and 3 bases at J, with 12 bases between. CDR3 region: CASSLVPGIDTEAFF. DNA for the CDR3: TGTGCCAGCAGCTTAGTGCCAGGGATAGACACTGAAGCTTTCTTT.

The chain combines TRBV6-5 with TRBJ2-1, with no clear D. CDR3 length: 15 residues. Trimming removed 0 bases at V and 7 bases at J, with 13 bases between. The V gene's germline CDR1 is MNHEY and CDR2 SVGAGI. CDR3: CASSYSGLVSNEQFF. The CDR3 region has the DNA TGTGCCAGCAGTTACTCGGGCCTAGTGAGTAATGAGCAGTTCTTC.

V usage is TRBV7-2 and J usage is TRBJ1-1, with 10 bases aligning to TRBD1. This CDR3 contains 15 residues. The J segment lost 3 bases and the V segment lost 5 bases, leaving 6 bases of the junction unmatched. Germline values: CDR1 SGHTA, CDR2 FQGNSA. CDR3 nucleotide sequence: TGTGCCAGCAGCGCGCGGGACAGGGGAGACACTGAAGCTTTCTTT. It specifies CASSARDRGDTEAFF. Full variable domain (rest looked up from reference TRBV7-2 and TRBJ1-1): GAGVSQSPSNKVTEKGKDVELRCDPISGHTALYWYRQSLGQGLEFLIYFQGNSAPDKSGLPSDRFSAERTGGSVSTLTIQRTQQEDSAVYLCASSARDRGDTEAFFGQGTRLTVV.

J is TRBJ2-1 and V is TRBV7-2, with D maybe TRBD2 (6 bases). The CDR3 spans 14 residues. CDR1 SGHTA and CDR2 FQGNSA come from the germline V gene. V dropped 4 bases and J dropped 5 bases, with 12 bases sitting between them. The CDR3 region has the DNA TGTGCCAGCAGCTCCCGGTGGGGGGACAATGAGCAGTTCTTC. Protein product: CASSSRWGDNEQFF.

This rearrangement joins TRBV30 to TRBJ2-2; D is perhaps TRBD1 (5 bases). With 1 base removed from V and 6 bases from J, the gap between germline ends came to 9 bases. Germline values: CDR1 GTSNPN, CDR2 SVGIG (reference sequence). This CDR3 region has 13 residues. CDR3 amino acids: CAWSGRVPGELFF. The CDR3 coding sequence is TGTGCCTGGAGTGGCAGGGTTCCCGGGGAGCTGTTTTTT.

The genes are TRBV15 and TRBJ2-5; D may be TRBD2 (6 bases). The germline CDR1 and CDR2 sequences are LNHNV and YYDKDF (reference sequence). Trimming shortened V by 5 bases and J by 5 bases, and 12 bases separated the two germline ends. The CDR3 contains 13 residues. The CDR3 region has the DNA TGTGCCACCAGCGAGGAGGGCGAGGAGACCCAGTACTTC. It encodes CATSEEGEETQYF.

The chain couples TRBV2 to TRBJ2-4; 12 bases are a match to TRBD2. Germline V CDR1 and CDR2: SNHLY, FYNNEI. CDR3 length: 18 residues. V lost 6 bases and J lost 3; bases outside the gene matches: 12. The CDR3 loop reads CASSVGTSGRGGKNIQYF. CDR3 DNA: TGTGCCAGCAGCGTGGGGACTAGCGGGCGGGGCGGCAAAAACATTCAGTACTTC.

This clone occurred once. J is TRBJ2-1 and V is TRBV4-2; D gene uncertain. CDR3 size: 15 residues. CDR1 LGHNA and CDR2 YNFKEQ come from the germline V gene. V shed 0 bases and J shed 8 bases, with 14 bases lying between them. The DNA of the CDR3 is TGTGCCAGCAGCCAAGACCACGCCTATTCCGATGAGCAGTTCTTC. Translation: CASSQDHAYSDEQFF.

The V call is TRBV7-2, the J call TRBJ2-3; no reliable D call. Trimming pared 3 bases from V and 4 bases from J, leaving 8 bases between. Germline V gives CDR1 SGHTA, CDR2 FQGNSA. The CDR3 has 13 amino acids. The CDR3: CASSFRPADTQYF. The CDR3 region has the DNA TGTGCCAGCAGCTTTCGGCCAGCAGATACGCAGTATTTT.

This clone is termed medium-sized. V and J are TRBV19 and TRBJ1-2; 9 nucleotides line up with TRBD1. The trim removed 6 bases at V and 4 bases at J, leaving 9 bases unmatched. Germline assignment: CDR1 LNHDA and CDR2 SQIVND (reference sequence). This CDR3 contains 15 residues. The DNA of the CDR3 is TGTGCCAGTAGCGGGGACAGGGTGATGAGCTATGGCTACACCTTC. The encoded protein is CASSGDRVMSYGYTF.

V gene TRBV7-7 combines with J gene TRBJ2-5, with TRBD1 identical over 8 bases. The CDR3 runs to 17 residues. CDR1 is SSHAT and CDR2 is FNYEAQ in the germline V gene (reference sequence). The V segment lost 5 bases and the J segment 1 base; nucleotides outside the gene matches: 12. The CDR3 loop reads CASSIGRQQGVQETQYF. The CDR3 nucleotides read TGTGCCAGCAGCATAGGGCGGCAACAGGGGGTCCAAGAGACCCAGTACTTC.

This chain connects TRBV7-9 to TRBJ2-7, with 9 bases identical to TRBD1. CDR1 is SEHNR, CDR2 FQNEAQ, per germline (reference sequence). V trimming: 5 bases; J trimming: 5 bases; junction bases outside the gene matches: 7. The CDR3 has 14 amino acids. CDR3 in amino acids: CASSQQGAGNEQYF. In nucleotides, the CDR3 is TGTGCCAGCAGCCAACAGGGGGCGGGAAACGAGCAGTACTTC.

This clone was observed a few times. The chain couples TRBV7-7 to TRBJ2-1; TRBD2 agrees at 12 bases. V shed 5 bases, J shed 0 bases, and the junction held 8 bases outside the gene matches. This CDR3 is 18 amino acids long. Germline CDR1 reads SSHAT; CDR2 reads FNYEAQ (reference sequence). CDR3 DNA sequence: TGTGCCAGCAGCCCCGGGACTAGCGGGTCCAGCTCCTACAATGAGCAGTTCTTC. Translated: CASSPGTSGSSSYNEQFF.

The sample holds a few counts of this clone. The J gene is TRBJ2-1, the V gene TRBV13, with no clear D. The CDR3 consists of 12 residues. The V gene lost 1 base and the J gene lost 10 bases, with 8 bases spanning the gap. Germline CDR1 and CDR2: PRHDT and FYEKMQ (reference sequence). CDR3 in DNA: TGTGCCAGCAGCTTAGAGGTGCCGGAGCAGTTCTTC. This encodes CASSLEVPEQFF.

This chain links TRBV5-4 with TRBJ2-7; 15 nucleotides agree with TRBD2. The CDR3 spans 16 residues. The germline V gene encodes CDR1 SGHNT and CDR2 YYREEE (reference sequence). Germline trimming cut 4 bases from V and 0 bases from J; bases unmatched to any gene: 2. The CDR3 coding sequence is TGTGCCAGCAGCCCGGGACTAGCGGGGGGCTCCTACGAGCAGTACTTC. It specifies CASSPGLAGGSYEQYF.

The chain combines TRBV29-1 with TRBJ2-7, with unresolved D. Germline CDR1 is SQVTM and CDR2 is ANQGSEA. This CDR3 region has 14 residues. V lost 4 bases to trimming and J lost 2 bases, with 15 bases between them. CDR3 nucleotides: TGCAGCGTTGTCGGCGGCGTCCTTACCTACGAGCAGTACTTC. This gives the protein CSVVGGVLTYEQYF.

J is TRBJ1-1 and V is TRBV27; TRBD1 is a possible D gene (6 bases). The germline V gene has CDR1 MNHEY and CDR2 SMNVEV (reference sequence). The V and J ends lost 3 bases and 2 bases respectively, with 10 bases between them. The CDR3 is made up of 14 amino acids. The DNA for the CDR3 is TGTGCCAGCAGTTTGGGGACACCAAACACTGAAGCTTTCTTT. This codes for CASSLGTPNTEAFF.

This clone was counted a few times. This chain uses TRBV5-3 with TRBJ1-1, with TRBD1 identical over 8 bases. TRBV5-3 carries the ORF label, with uncertain function. This CDR3 has 13 residues. The junction had 1 base not matched to a gene; V was cut back by 2 bases and J by 4 bases. CDR3: CARSLGQGTEAFF. CDR3 nucleotides: TGTGCCAGAAGCTTAGGACAGGGCACTGAAGCTTTCTTT.

This chain uses TRBV29-1 with TRBJ1-1; TRBD1 might be the D (5 bases). V lost 6 bases to trimming and J lost 9 bases, with 17 bases between them. The CDR3 loop spans 12 amino acids. Germline CDR1 reads SQVTM; CDR2 reads ANQGSEA. The CDR3 nucleotides are TGCAGCGTACAAACTGGGACCGCTCAAGCTTTCTTT. Translation: CSVQTGTAQAFF.

The chain is built from TRBV15 and TRBJ2-3; 9 nucleotides align to TRBD1. Per the germline V gene, CDR1 is LNHNV and CDR2 is YYDKDF (reference sequence). Losses at the gene ends were 5 bases for V and 3 bases for J; bases not matched to a gene: 9. This CDR3 spans 16 amino acids. The CDR3 DNA reads TGTGCCACCAGCGCCACCGGGACAGGGTTTACAGATACGCAGTATTTT. Encoded protein: CATSATGTGFTDTQYF.